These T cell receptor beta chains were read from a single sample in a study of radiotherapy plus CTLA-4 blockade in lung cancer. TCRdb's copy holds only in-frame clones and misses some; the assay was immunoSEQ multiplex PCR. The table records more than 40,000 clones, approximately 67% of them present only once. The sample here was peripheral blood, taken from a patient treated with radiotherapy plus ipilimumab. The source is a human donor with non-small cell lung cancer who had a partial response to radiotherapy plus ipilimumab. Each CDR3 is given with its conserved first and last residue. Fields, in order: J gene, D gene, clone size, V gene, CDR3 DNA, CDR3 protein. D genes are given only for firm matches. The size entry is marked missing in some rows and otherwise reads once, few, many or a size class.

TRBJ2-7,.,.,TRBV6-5,TGTGCCAGCAGCCAGGGTGGCTGGAACGAGCAGTACTTC,CASSQGGWNEQYF
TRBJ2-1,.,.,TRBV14,TGTGCCAGCAGCCCCTCGCGGGGCCCTAACAATGAGCAGTTCTTC,CASSPSRGPNNEQFF
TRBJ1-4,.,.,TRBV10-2,TGCGCCAGCAGTGAGAGTGGGGGACTTAATGAAAAACTGTTTTTT,CASSESGGLNEKLFF
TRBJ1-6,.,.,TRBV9,TGTGCCAGCAGCGTGGGGAGCTCCTATAATTCACCCCTCCACTTT,CASSVGSSYNSPLHF
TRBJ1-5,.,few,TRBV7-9,TGTGCCAGCAGCCCAGGGAATAGCAATCAGCCCCAGCATTTT,CASSPGNSNQPQHF
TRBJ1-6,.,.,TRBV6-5,TGTGCCAGCAGGCTGGCGGTTAGGTCACCCCTCCACTTT,CASRLAVRSPLHF
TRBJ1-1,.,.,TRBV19,TGTGCCTCGAACGGCAGGGGTGGCACTGAAGCTTTCTTT,CASNGRGGTEAFF
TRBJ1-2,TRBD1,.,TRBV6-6,TGTGCCAGCAGTTACCCGGGACAGTATGGCTACACCTTC,CASSYPGQYGYTF
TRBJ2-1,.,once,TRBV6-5,TGTGCCAGCAGGCCCGCGGGTTGGAATGAGCAGTTCTTC,CASRPAGWNEQFF
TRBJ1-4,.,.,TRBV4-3,TGCGCCAGCAGCCAAGATTTCGACAGGTCGGGTGAAAAACTGTTTTTT,CASSQDFDRSGEKLFF
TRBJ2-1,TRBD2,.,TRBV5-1,TGCGCCAGCAGCTTGATTCTAGCGGGCCACAATGAGCAGTTCTTC,CASSLILAGHNEQFF
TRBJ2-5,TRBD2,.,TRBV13,TGTGCCAGCAGCTTAGCCAGCGGGGGGGCCAGGGAGACCCAGTACTTC,CASSLASGGARETQYF
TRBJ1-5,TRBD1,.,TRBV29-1,TGCAGCGTTAAACAGGGGAATCAGCCCCAGCATTTT,CSVKQGNQPQHF
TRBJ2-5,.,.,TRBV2,TGTGCCAGCAGTCCCCTGACAGGTAGAGAGACCCAGTACTTC,CASSPLTGRETQYF
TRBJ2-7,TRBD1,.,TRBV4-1,TGCGCCAGCAGCCAAGATCCGGGACAGGGTTCCTACGAGCAGTACTTC,CASSQDPGQGSYEQYF
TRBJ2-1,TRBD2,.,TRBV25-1,TGTGCCAGCAGTGAACCCGGGACTAGGGGGAATGAGCAGTTCTTC,CASSEPGTRGNEQFF
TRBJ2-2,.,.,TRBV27,TGTGCCAGCAGTTTTAGGGGCGGGGAGCTGTTTTTT,CASSFRGGELFF
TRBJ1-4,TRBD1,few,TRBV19,TGTGCCAGTAGTATACCGGCCAGGGGGCGGGAAAAACTGTTTTTT,CASSIPARGREKLFF
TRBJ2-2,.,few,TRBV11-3,TGTGCCAGCAGCTTAGTGGAGGGAGGGGAGCTGTTTTTT,CASSLVEGGELFF
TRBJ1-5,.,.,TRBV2,TGTGCCAGCAGTGAAGGGTACAGGGATCAGCCCCAGCATTTT,CASSEGYRDQPQHF
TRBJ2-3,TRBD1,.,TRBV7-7,TGTGCTAGCAGCCTGGACAGGGCCAGCCGGACGCAGTATTTT,CASSLDRASRTQYF
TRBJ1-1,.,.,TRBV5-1,TGCGCCAGCAGCGGGCGGGGACTCCAGAACACTGAAGCTTTCTTT,CASSGRGLQNTEAFF
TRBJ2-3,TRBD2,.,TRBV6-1,TGTGCCAGCAGTGAACTTAGCGGGGGGGCCGGAAGAGATACGCAGTATTTT,CASSELSGGAGRDTQYF
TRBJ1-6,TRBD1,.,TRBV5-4,TGTGCCAGCAGCGCGACAGGGGGCAATAATTCACCCCTCCACTTT,CASSATGGNNSPLHF
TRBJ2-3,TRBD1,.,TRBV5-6,TGTGCCAGCAGCGACATGGGACAGGGTACAGATACGCAGTATTTT,CASSDMGQGTDTQYF
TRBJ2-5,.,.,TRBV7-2,TGTGCCAGCAGCCGTAGCCGGAGGCTCGAAGAGACCCAGTACTTC,CASSRSRRLEETQYF
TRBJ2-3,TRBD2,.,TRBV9,TGTGCCAGCAGCGTAGAGAACGCGGGAGTAGATACGCAGTATTTT,CASSVENAGVDTQYF
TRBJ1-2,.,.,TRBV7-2,TGTGCCAGCAGCTTTGGGGTGGTGGGGAGCTATGGCTACACCTTC,CASSFGVVGSYGYTF
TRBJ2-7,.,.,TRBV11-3,TGTGCCAGCAGCAACGTGCTCCGACAGACCTACGAGCAGTACTTC,CASSNVLRQTYEQYF
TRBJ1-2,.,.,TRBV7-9,TGTGCCAGCAGCTTTCCTTCACCGCCGGATGGCTACACCTTC,CASSFPSPPDGYTF
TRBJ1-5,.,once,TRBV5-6,TGTGCCAGCAGCCTACGGCTGGCAGGCAAGAATCAGCCCCAGCATTTT,CASSLRLAGKNQPQHF
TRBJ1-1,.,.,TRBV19,TGTGCCAGTAGTATAGGTCCGGGGATGAACACTGAAGCTTTCTTT,CASSIGPGMNTEAFF
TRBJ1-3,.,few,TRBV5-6,TGTGCCAGCAGCTTTCCGGGGTACGGAAACACCATATATTTT,CASSFPGYGNTIYF
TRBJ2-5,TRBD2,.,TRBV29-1,TGCAGCGGGACTAGCGGGGAGGAGACCCAGTACTTC,CSGTSGEETQYF
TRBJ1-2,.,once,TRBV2,TGTGCCAGCGTTTCACAGAACTATGGCTACACCTTC,CASVSQNYGYTF
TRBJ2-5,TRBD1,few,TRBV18,TGTGCCAGCTCACCCAGGGAGACAGGGTACGGGGAGACCCAGTACTTC,CASSPRETGYGETQYF
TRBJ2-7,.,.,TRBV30,TGTGCCTGGAGAAACAGCTACGAGCAGTACTTC,CAWRNSYEQYF